The present T cell receptor (beta chain) was sequenced within a study of blood T cell repertoires in COVID-19. Germline V CDR1 and CDR2: SGHTA, FQGNSA. Trimming pared 3 bases from V and 3 bases from J, leaving 14 bases between. The CDR3 has 15 amino acids. Using immunoSEQ multiplex PCR, the repertoire was profiled, and TCRdb retains in-frame clones only, with some absent. The sample contains under 250,000 clones, approximately 81% of which appear only once. This sequence was found in a man between 45 and 60 years old who had recovered from COVID-19. The sequencing input was peripheral blood. The chain links TRBV7-2 to TRBJ2-5; D possibly corresponds to TRBD2 (6 bases). The CDR3 nucleotides read TGTGCCAGCAGCTTGCTAGCGATTGGGGAAGAGACCCAGTACTTC. It yields the protein CASSLLAIGEETQYF.